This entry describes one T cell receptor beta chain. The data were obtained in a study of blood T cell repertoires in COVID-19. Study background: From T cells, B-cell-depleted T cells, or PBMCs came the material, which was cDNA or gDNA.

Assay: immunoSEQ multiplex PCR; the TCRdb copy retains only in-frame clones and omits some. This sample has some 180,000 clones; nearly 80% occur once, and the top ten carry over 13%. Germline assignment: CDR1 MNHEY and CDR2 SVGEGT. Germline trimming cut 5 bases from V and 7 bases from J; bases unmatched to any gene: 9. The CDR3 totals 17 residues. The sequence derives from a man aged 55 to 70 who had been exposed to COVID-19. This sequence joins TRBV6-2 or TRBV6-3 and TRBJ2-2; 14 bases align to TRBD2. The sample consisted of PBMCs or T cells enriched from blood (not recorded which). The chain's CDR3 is CASSPTSGRAVIGELFF. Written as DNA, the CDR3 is TGTGCCAGCAGTCCGACTAGCGGGAGGGCCGTTATCGGGGAGCTGTTTTTT.